The 8 T cell receptor beta chains presented below share a single source sample, sequenced in a study of OX40 agonist ivuxolimab in advanced cancers. Using immunoSEQ multiplex PCR, the repertoire was profiled, and TCRdb retains in-frame clones only, with some absent. The sample shows 6,000 to 7,500 clones, around 84% of them seen only once. Source: CD4+ or CD8+ T cells sorted from blood, taken in a trial of the OX40 agonist ivuxolimab. These receptors all stem from an adult with an advanced solid tumor such as melanoma, head and neck, liver or kidney cancer.

CDR3 region: CASSLSGRNSYNEQFF. Here the CDR3 DNA reads TGTGCCAGCAGCTTGAGTGGGCGAAACTCCTACAATGAGCAGTTCTTC. The rearrangement joins TRBV11-1 to TRBJ2-1; unclear D gene. This CDR3 region has 16 residues. Germline V lookup: CDR1 SGHAT, CDR2 FQDESV (reference sequence). Trimming pared 3 bases from V and 0 bases from J, leaving 12 bases between. The entire variable domain, with the rest obtained from reference TRBV11-1 and TRBJ2-1, is as follows: EAEVAQSPRYKITEKSQAVAFWCDPISGHATLYWYRQILGQGPELLVQFQDESVVDDSQLPKDRFSAERLKGVDSTLKIQPAELGDSAMYLCASSLSGRNSYNEQFFGPGTRLTVL.

The chain couples TRBV9 to TRBJ2-1; D uncertain. Trimming removed 0 bases at V and 10 bases at J, with 14 bases between. From germline, CDR1 is SGDLS and CDR2 YYNGEE. The length of the CDR3 is 14 residues. CDR3 coding DNA: TGTGCCAGCAGCGTAGACGACCGGGCGGAGGAGCAGTTCTTC. Its protein product is CASSVDDRAEEQFF.

A word on this clone: The likely explanation is a read error, given a far larger clone one base away. The chain is built from TRBV5-4 and TRBJ1-2, with D possibly matching TRBD1 (5 bases). CDR1 is SGHNT and CDR2 is YYREEE in the germline V gene (reference sequence). The CDR3 length is 15 residues. CDR3 sequence (DNA): TGTGCCAGCAGCCCTCTCGAACAGGCCGTTTATGGCCACACCTTC. It encodes CASSPLEQAVYGHTF.

Here the CDR3 DNA reads TGTGCCAGTAGTCCCTGGGTAGGGGGAGGAAGGGGCAATCAGCCCCAGCATTTT. Translating gives CASSPWVGGGRGNQPQHF. The chain joins TRBV19 to TRBJ1-5; D may be TRBD1 (6 bases). Trimming took 5 bases from V and 2 from J, leaving 22 bases between them. The germline CDR1 and CDR2 sequences are LNHDA and SQIVND (reference sequence). CDR3 length equals 18 residues.

The J gene is TRBJ2-4, the V gene TRBV29-1; D not certain. V lost 5 bases and J lost 5, with 16 bases in between. There are 14 residues in the CDR3. The germline V gene has CDR1 SQVTM and CDR2 ANQGSEA. CDR3 sequence reads: CSVRSQSLENIQYF. The CDR3 DNA reads TGCAGCGTTCGTAGTCAGTCGCTGGAAAACATTCAGTACTTC.

The V gene is TRBV7-8, the J gene TRBJ2-7, with D unresolved. This CDR3 is 14 amino acids long. From germline, CDR1 is SGHVS and CDR2 FQNEAQ. Trimming removed 1 base from V and 0 bases from J, with 7 bases in between. The DNA of the CDR3 is TGTGCCAGCAGCTTAGAGGCAGCCTCCTACGAGCAGTACTTC. Its translation is CASSLEAASYEQYF.

The chain links TRBV9 to TRBJ2-1, with D possibly matching TRBD1 (5 bases). From germline, CDR1 is SGDLS and CDR2 YYNGEE. The CDR3 contains 16 residues. Trimming stripped 2 bases from V and 1 base from J, with 13 bases between. CDR3 in amino acids: CASSVQGKSSYNEQFF. CDR3 DNA: TGTGCCAGCAGCGTTCAGGGTAAGTCGTCCTACAATGAGCAGTTCTTC. The variable domain in full, with the rest retrieved from reference TRBV9 and TRBJ2-1, is DSGVTQTPKHLITATGQRVTLRCSPRSGDLSVYWYQQSLDQGLQFLIQYYNGEERAKGNILERFSAQQFPDLHSELNLSSLELGDSALYFCASSVQGKSSYNEQFFGPGTRLTVL.

The chain recombines TRBV12-1 with TRBJ2-7; the table's D call, TRBD2, was not checked against the DNA. TRBV12-1 is a pseudogene segment. This CDR3 contains 13 residues. The CDR3 DNA sequence: TGTGCCAGCAGCCCCCAGAGGCCGTACGAGCAGTACTTC. Protein product: CASSPQRPYEQYF.